The clone carrying this T cell receptor beta chain showed up many times. The CDR3 runs 13 residues. Trimming took 4 bases from V and 9 from J, leaving 13 bases between them. CDR1 MNHEY and CDR2 SVGEGT come from the germline V gene. These data belong to a study of T-cell reconstitution after alpha-beta-depleted transplantation in children. Unique molecular identifiers were used to barcode this TCRbeta library. One entry per CDR3 protein results from TCRdb running MiXCR on the PCR reads. The sample includes 260,000 or so distinct CDR3 sequences, 12% of them seen just once. The clonotype was recovered from a human donor who donated a stem cell graft to a child with acute lymphoblastic leukemia. The rearrangement links TRBV6-2 or TRBV6-3 to TRBJ2-1; D is perhaps TRBD2 (5 bases). Sequencing used PBMCs from the stem cell graft donor, obtained from the stem cell graft. CDR3 residues: CASSSGDEGEQFF. DNA of the CDR3: TGTGCCAGCAGTTCCGGCGACGAGGGTGAGCAGTTCTTC.